This TCR beta chain was sequenced for a study of Ad26.COV2.S vaccination and SARS-CoV-2 variants. The study's findings and limits: Those who received the vaccine showed greater spike-specific TCR breadth than those given placebo.

This clone was counted once. Its antigen is still unknown. The protocol was immunoSEQ multiplex PCR, while the TCRdb copy is restricted to in-frame clones and leaves out a portion. This sample has 450,000 to 550,000 clones, with roughly nine tenths found just once. Treatment indicated: around 19 received Ad26.COV2.S at low or high dose, single or two shots; about 5 received placebo; per-sample allocation not given. The samples were gathered on day 63 after the first injection of vaccine or placebo. Germline V gene lookup returns CDR1 SGHTA and CDR2 FQGNSA. V was trimmed by 5 bases and J by 4 bases, leaving 20 bases between them. The CDR3 is 16 residues long.

This specimen consisted of peripheral blood, obtained in a trial of Ad26.COV2.S vaccine versus placebo. The rearrangement uses TRBV7-2 and TRBJ2-5, with D perhaps TRBD1 (6 bases). This clonotype was sampled from a person aged 18-65 years who received the Ad26.COV2.S COVID-19 vaccine or a placebo. CDR3 DNA sequence: TGTGCCAGCAGCGGCACCGGACAGACCGCGGGAGAGACCCAGTACTTC. As protein: CASSGTGQTAGETQYF.